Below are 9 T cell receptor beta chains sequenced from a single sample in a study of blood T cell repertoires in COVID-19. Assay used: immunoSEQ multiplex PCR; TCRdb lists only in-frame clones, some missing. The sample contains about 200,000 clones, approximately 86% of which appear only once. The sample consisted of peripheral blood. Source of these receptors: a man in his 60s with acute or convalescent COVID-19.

The CDR3 nucleotides read TGTGCCAGCAGTTACGGGACAGCGAAGCAGTACTTC. It codes for CASSYGTAKQYF. V gene TRBV6-2 or TRBV6-3 combines with J gene TRBJ2-7, with TRBD1 identical over 7 bases. J was trimmed by 8 bases and V by 2 bases; bases with no gene match: 3. The CDR3 is 12 residues long. Germline V gene data show CDR1 as MNHEY and CDR2 as SVGEGT.

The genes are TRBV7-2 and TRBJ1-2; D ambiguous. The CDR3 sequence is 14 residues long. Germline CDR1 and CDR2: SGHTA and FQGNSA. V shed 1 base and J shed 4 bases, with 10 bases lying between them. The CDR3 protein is CASSLGGWSYGYTF. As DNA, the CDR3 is TGTGCCAGCAGCTTAGGAGGGTGGAGCTATGGCTACACCTTC. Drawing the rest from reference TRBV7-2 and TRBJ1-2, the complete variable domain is GAGVSQSPSNKVTEKGKDVELRCDPISGHTALYWYRQSLGQGLEFLIYFQGNSAPDKSGLPSDRFSAERTGGSVSTLTIQRTQQEDSAVYLCASSLGGWSYGYTFGSGTRLTVV.

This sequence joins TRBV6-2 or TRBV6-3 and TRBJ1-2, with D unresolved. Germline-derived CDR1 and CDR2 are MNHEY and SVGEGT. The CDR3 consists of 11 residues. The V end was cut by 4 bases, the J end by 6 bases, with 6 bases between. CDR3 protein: CASSSLNGYTF. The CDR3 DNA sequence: TGTGCCAGCAGTTCTCTAAATGGCTACACCTTC.

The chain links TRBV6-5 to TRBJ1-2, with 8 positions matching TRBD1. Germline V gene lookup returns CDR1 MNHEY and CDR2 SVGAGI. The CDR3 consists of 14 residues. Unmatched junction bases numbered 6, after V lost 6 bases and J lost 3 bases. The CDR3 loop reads CASSVTGVYYGYTF. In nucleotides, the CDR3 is TGTGCCAGCAGCGTGACAGGGGTGTACTATGGCTACACCTTC.

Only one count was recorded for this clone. The CDR3 reads CASSAGTSRYEQYF. The CDR3 region has the DNA TGTGCCAGTAGTGCTGGGACTTCTAGGTACGAGCAGTACTTC. This rearrangement joins TRBV19 to TRBJ2-7, with D tentatively TRBD2 (6 bases). Deletions cut 5 bases from V and 4 bases from J, with 15 bases between. Germline values: CDR1 LNHDA, CDR2 SQIVND (reference sequence). The length of the CDR3 is 14 residues.

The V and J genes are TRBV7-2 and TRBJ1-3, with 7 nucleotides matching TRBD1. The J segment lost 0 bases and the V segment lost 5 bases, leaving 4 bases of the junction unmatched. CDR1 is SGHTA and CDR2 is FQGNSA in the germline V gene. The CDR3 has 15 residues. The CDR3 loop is CASSHDRVSGNTIYF. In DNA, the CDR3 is TGTGCCAGCAGCCACGACAGGGTCTCTGGAAACACCATATATTTT.

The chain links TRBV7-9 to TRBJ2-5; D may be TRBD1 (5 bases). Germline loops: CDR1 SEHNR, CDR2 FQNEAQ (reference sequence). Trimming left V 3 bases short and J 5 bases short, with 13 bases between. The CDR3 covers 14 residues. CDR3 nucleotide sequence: TGTGCCAGCAGCTTCCTTATGGGGCTGGAGACCCAGTACTTC. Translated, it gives CASSFLMGLETQYF. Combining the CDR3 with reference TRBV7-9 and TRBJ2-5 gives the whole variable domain DTGVSQNPRHKITKRGQNVTFRCDPISEHNRLYWYRQTLGQGPEFLTYFQNEAQLEKSRLLSDRFSAERPKGSFSTLEIQRTEQGDSAMYLCASSFLMGLETQYFGPGTRLLVL.

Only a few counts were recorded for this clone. The CDR3 protein is CASTDQGSEAFF. Written as DNA, the CDR3 is TGTGCCAGCACCGACCAGGGATCTGAAGCTTTCTTT. This chain uses TRBV6-4 with TRBJ1-1, with D maybe TRBD1 (5 bases). The CDR3 runs to 12 residues. The germline V gene has CDR1 MRHNA and CDR2 SNTAGT. Trimming shortened V by 7 bases and J by 6 bases, and 12 bases separated the two germline ends.

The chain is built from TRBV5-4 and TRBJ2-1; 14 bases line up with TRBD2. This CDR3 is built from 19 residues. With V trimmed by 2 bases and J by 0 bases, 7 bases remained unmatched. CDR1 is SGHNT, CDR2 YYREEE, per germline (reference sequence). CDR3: CASSFMRLAGGSSYNEQFF. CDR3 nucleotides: TGTGCCAGCAGCTTCATGCGACTAGCGGGGGGGAGCTCCTACAATGAGCAGTTCTTC.